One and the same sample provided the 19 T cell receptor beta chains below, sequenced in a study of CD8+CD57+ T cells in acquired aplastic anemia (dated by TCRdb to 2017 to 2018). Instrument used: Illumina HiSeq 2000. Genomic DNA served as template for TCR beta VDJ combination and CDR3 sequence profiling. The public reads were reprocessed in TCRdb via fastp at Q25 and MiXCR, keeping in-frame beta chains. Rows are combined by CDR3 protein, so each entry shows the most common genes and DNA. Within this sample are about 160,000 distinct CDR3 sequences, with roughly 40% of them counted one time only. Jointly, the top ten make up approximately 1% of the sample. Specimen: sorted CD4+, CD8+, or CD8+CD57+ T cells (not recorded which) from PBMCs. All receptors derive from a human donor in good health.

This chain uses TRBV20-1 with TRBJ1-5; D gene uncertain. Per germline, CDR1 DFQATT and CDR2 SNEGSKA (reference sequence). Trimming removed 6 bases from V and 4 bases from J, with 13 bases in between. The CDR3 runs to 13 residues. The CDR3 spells CSAPGQFNQPQHF. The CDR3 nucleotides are TGCAGTGCGCCCGGCCAGTTTAATCAGCCCCAGCATTTT.

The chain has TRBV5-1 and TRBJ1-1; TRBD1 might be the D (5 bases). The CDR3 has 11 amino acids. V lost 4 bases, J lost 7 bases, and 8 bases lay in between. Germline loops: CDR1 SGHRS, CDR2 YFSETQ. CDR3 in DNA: TGCGCCAGCAGCGAAGGGGTTGAAGCTTTCTTT. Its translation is CASSEGVEAFF.

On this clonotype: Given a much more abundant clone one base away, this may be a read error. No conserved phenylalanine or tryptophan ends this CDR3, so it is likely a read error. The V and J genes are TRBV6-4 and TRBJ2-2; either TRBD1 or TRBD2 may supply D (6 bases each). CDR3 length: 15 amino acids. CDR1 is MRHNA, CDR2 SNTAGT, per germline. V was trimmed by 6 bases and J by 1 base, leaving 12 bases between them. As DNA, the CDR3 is TGTGCCAGCAGAGCACAGGGAGGGAACACCGGGGAGCTGTTTTCT. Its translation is CASRAQGGNTGELFS.

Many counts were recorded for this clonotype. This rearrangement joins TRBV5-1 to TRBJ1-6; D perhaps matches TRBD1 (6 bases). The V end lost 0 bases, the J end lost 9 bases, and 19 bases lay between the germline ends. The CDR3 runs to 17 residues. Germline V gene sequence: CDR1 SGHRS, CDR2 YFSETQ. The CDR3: CASSLEEVGGRGSPLHF. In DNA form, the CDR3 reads TGCGCCAGCAGCTTGGAGGAGGTGGGGGGGCGCGGTTCACCCCTCCACTTT. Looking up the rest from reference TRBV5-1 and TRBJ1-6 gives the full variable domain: KAGVTQTPRYLIKTRGQQVTLSCSPISGHRSVSWYQQTPGQGLQFLFEYFSETQRNKGNFPGRFSGRQFSNSRSEMNVSTLELGDSALYLCASSLEEVGGRGSPLHFGNGTRLTVT.

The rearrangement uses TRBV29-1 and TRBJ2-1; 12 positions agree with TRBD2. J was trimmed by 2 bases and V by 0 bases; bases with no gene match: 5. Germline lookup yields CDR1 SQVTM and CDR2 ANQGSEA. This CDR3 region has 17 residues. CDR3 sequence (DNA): TGCAGCGTTGAAGATCCTGGACTAGCGGGGACCTACAATGAGCAGTTCTTC. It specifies CSVEDPGLAGTYNEQFF.

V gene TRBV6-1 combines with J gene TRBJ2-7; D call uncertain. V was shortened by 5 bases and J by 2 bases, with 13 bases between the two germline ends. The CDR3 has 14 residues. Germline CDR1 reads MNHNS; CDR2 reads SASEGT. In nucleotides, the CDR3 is TGTGCCAGCAGTTTAGATTTCTCAACCTACGAGCAGTACTTC. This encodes CASSLDFSTYEQYF.

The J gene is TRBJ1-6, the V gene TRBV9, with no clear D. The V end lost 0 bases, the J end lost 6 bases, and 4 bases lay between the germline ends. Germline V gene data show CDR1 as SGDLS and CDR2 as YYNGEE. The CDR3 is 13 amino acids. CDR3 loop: CASSVASNSPLHF. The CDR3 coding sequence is TGTGCCAGCAGCGTAGCTAGTAATTCACCCCTCCACTTT.

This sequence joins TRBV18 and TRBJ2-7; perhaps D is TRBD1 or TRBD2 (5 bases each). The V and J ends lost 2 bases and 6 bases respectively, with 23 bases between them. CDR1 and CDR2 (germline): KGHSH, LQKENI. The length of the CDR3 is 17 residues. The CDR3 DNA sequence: TGTGCCAGCTCACCAAGTTCCCGGGGCAGGGTCCCGGGCGAGCAGTACTTC. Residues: CASSPSSRGRVPGEQYF.

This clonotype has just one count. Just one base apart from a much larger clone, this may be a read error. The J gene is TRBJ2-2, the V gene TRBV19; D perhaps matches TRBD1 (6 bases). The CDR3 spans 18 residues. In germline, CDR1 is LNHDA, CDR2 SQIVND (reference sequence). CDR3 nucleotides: TGTACCAGTAGTATATGGTTTCGAGGGACACCGAACACCGGGGAGCTGTTTTTT. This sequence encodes CTSSIWFRGTPNTGELFF.

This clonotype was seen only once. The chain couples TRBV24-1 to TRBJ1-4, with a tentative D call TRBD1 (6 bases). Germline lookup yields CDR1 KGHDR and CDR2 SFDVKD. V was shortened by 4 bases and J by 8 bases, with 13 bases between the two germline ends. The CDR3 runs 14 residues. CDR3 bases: TGTGCCACCAGTGACTCCAGGACAGCCGAAAAACTGTTTTTT. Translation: CATSDSRTAEKLFF.

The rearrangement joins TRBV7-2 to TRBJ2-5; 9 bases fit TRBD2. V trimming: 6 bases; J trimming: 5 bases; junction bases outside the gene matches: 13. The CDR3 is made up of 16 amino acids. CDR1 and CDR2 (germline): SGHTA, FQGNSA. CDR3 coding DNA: TGTGCCAGCAGTCAAATTCGGCGGGAGGGCGGCGAGACCCAGTACTTC. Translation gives CASSQIRREGGETQYF.

The CDR3 bases are TGTGCCAGCAGTTGGCAAGGCTCTAACTATGGCTACACCTTC. As protein: CASSWQGSNYGYTF. The chain uses TRBV2 and TRBJ1-2, with D uncertain. The germline V gene has CDR1 SNHLY and CDR2 FYNNEI. Trimming took off 5 bases at V and 0 bases at J, with 10 bases between the two ends. The CDR3 has 14 residues.

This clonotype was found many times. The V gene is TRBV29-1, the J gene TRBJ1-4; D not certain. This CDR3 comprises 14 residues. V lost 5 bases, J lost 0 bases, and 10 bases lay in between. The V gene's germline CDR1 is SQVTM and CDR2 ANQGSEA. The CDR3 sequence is CSVSVSATNEKLFF. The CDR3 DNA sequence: TGCAGCGTTAGTGTAAGCGCAACTAATGAAAAACTGTTTTTT.

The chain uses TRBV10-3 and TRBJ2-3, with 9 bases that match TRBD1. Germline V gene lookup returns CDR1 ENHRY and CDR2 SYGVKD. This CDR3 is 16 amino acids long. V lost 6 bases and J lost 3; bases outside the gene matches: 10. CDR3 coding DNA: TGTGCCATCAGCCGAAAAGGGACAGGGCAAACAGATACGCAGTATTTT. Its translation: CAISRKGTGQTDTQYF.

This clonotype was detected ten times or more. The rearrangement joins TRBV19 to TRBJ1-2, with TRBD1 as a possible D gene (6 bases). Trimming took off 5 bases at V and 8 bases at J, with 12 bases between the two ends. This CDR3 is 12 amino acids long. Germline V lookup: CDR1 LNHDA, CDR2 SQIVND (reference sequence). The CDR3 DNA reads TGTGCCAGTAGTGCCGGGACAACCGGCTACACCTTC. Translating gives CASSAGTTGYTF.

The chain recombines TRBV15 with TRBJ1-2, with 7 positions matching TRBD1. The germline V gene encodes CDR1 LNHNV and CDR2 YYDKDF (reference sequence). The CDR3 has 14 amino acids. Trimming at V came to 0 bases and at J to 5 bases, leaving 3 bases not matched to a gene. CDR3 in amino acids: CATSRDRGRYGYTF. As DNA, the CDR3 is TGTGCCACCAGCAGAGACAGGGGGAGATATGGCTACACCTTC.

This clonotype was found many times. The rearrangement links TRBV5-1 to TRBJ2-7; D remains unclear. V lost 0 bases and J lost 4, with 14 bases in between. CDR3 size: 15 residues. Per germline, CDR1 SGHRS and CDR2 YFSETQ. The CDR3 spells CASSLESVRIYEQYF. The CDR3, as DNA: TGCGCCAGCAGCTTGGAGTCGGTCAGGATATACGAGCAGTACTTC.

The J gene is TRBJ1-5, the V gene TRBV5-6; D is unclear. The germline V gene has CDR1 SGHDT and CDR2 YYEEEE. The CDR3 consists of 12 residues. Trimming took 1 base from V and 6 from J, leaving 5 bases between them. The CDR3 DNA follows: TGTGCCAGCAGCTTGAAAGGTCAGCCCCAGCATTTT. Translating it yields CASSLKGQPQHF.

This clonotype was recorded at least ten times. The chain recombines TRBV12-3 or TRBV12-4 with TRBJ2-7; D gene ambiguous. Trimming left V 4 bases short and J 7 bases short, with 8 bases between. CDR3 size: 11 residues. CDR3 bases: TGTGCCAGCAGTTCCTTCTCGGAGCAGTACTTC. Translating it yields CASSSFSEQYF.